These T cell receptor beta chains were read from a single sample in a study of cytomegalovirus exposure and HLA in healthy donors. Sequencing used immunoSEQ multiplex PCR; TCRdb keeps in-frame clones, though not all of them. This table holds around 250,000 clones, approximately 80% found once. The sequencing input was PBMCs. These receptor sequences come from a woman aged 55-69 years in good health and CMV-seropositive. CDR3s include the opening cysteine and the closing phenylalanine or tryptophan. D genes are given only for firm matches. Some rows mark clone size as missing; the rest say once, few, many or name a class of expanded clone.

d_call,j_call,v_call,clone_size,cdr3_nt,cdr3_aa
TRBD1,TRBJ2-3,TRBV19,NA,TGTGCCAGCACGGGACAGGGGAGGGCAGATACGCAGTATTTT,CASTGQGRADTQYF
TRBD2,TRBJ2-3,TRBV4-1,NA,TGCGCCAGCCCTACTAGCGGGAAGACTTGTGGCACAGATACGCAGTATTTT,CASPTSGKTCGTDTQYF
TRBD1,TRBJ2-3,TRBV5-6,NA,TGTGCCAGCAGAGGACAGGGGACGGATACGCAGTATTTT,CASRGQGTDTQYF
NA,TRBJ2-7,TRBV28,NA,TGTGCCAGCAGCATCGACAGGCACCTCTCCTACGAGCAGTACTTC,CASSIDRHLSYEQYF
TRBD1,TRBJ1-2,TRBV6-5,NA,TGTGCCAGCAGTTTCGACAGGGCCTCCTATGGCTACACCTTC,CASSFDRASYGYTF
NA,TRBJ1-1,TRBV7-3,NA,TGTGCCAGCAGCTTCAGTAGCAACACTGAAGCTTTCTTT,CASSFSSNTEAFF
NA,TRBJ2-7,TRBV7-7,NA,TGTGCCAGCAGCCCCGGGAGCGGCTACGAGCAGTACTTC,CASSPGSGYEQYF
TRBD1,TRBJ2-5,TRBV6-6,NA,TGTGCCAGCAGCCCTCCGGGACAGGGGCAGACCCAGTACTTC,CASSPPGQGQTQYF
TRBD2,TRBJ2-1,TRBV2,NA,TGTGCCAGCAGTGGACTAGCGGGAGCTGGTGAGCAGTTCTTC,CASSGLAGAGEQFF
NA,TRBJ1-1,TRBV19,NA,TGTGCCAGTAGTATTCAGGGGTTAACTGAAGCTTTCTTT,CASSIQGLTEAFF
NA,TRBJ2-2,TRBV5-4,NA,TGTGCCAGCAGCAGAGACCCCCGGGACATAAACACCGGGGAGCTGTTTTTT,CASSRDPRDINTGELFF
NA,TRBJ2-2,TRBV18,NA,TGTGCCAGCTCACCATCAAGGACAGAGAACACCGGGGAGCTGTTTTTT,CASSPSRTENTGELFF
TRBD2,TRBJ2-3,TRBV14,NA,TGTGCCAGCAGCCCCACCGGGGGGTCGTACTACACAGATACGCAGTATTTT,CASSPTGGSYYTDTQYF
TRBD1,TRBJ2-7,TRBV6-1,NA,TGTGCCAGCATAATGGGACAGGGTGCCTACGAGCAGTACTTC,CASIMGQGAYEQYF
TRBD2,TRBJ2-7,TRBV4-1,NA,TGCGCCAGCAGCACCCGGACTAGCGGGAGCTACGAGCAGTACTTC,CASSTRTSGSYEQYF
TRBD2,TRBJ2-1,TRBV23-1,few,TGCGCCAGCAGTCAACGGACTAGCGGGAGCGAGCAGTTCTTC,CASSQRTSGSEQFF
NA,TRBJ2-1,TRBV5-1,NA,TGCGCCAGCAGCTCATTCTCCTACAATGAGCAGTTCTTC,CASSSFSYNEQFF
TRBD1,TRBJ1-2,TRBV4-1,NA,TGCGCCAGCAGCCAAAGTGGGGTCGAGGGGGCGCGGTATGGCTACACCTTC,CASSQSGVEGARYGYTF
TRBD1,TRBJ2-1,TRBV9,NA,TGTGCCAGCAGCGCCTCAGGGGACAGGGGCATCTACAATGAGCAGTTCTTC,CASSASGDRGIYNEQFF
TRBD2,TRBJ2-7,TRBV5-4,NA,TGTGCCAGCAGAAGTGGACTAGCGGGAACCCACGAGCAGTACTTC,CASRSGLAGTHEQYF
NA,TRBJ2-7,TRBV6-5,NA,TGTGCCAGCAGTTCTTCCGGGACATCCACCCAGGGCGAGCAGTACTTC,CASSSSGTSTQGEQYF
NA,TRBJ1-2,TRBV19,NA,TGTGCCAGTAGTATAGTTCCAGGCCGGGGAGACTACACCTTC,CASSIVPGRGDYTF
TRBD1,TRBJ2-2,TRBV19,once,TGTGCCAGTAGACGGGGCAGGGGGCTCGGGGAGCTGTTTTTT,CASRRGRGLGELFF
TRBD2,TRBJ2-4,TRBV19,NA,TGTGCCAGTAGCACGGGACTAGCGCTAAAGTTAGCCAAAAACATTCAGTACTTC,CASSTGLALKLAKNIQYF
TRBD1,TRBJ1-4,TRBV5-1,NA,TGCGCCAGCAGCTTAGGGGACAGGGAGTTCGAAAAACTGTTTTTT,CASSLGDREFEKLFF
TRBD2,TRBJ2-7,TRBV5-1,NA,TGCGCCAGCAGCAGGTCTAGCGGGCCCTACGAGCAGTACTTC,CASSRSSGPYEQYF
TRBD1,TRBJ2-7,TRBV20-1,once,TGCAGTACTAGGGACAGCTACGAGCAGTACTTC,CSTRDSYEQYF
TRBD2,TRBJ2-3,TRBV27,NA,TGTGCCAGCAGTTTAAGCCCCTGGGTTAGCGGGAGGGCTGTCAGCGCAGATACGCAGTATTTT,CASSLSPWVSGRAVSADTQYF
TRBD1,TRBJ1-6,TRBV5-1,NA,TGCGCCAGCAGCTTGCCGGGACAGGGTAATTCACCCCTCCACTTT,CASSLPGQGNSPLHF
TRBD1,TRBJ1-4,TRBV11-2,once,TGTGCCAGCAGCTTAGACCACCGGGACAGGGGGCTCGAAAAACTGTTTTTT,CASSLDHRDRGLEKLFF
TRBD1,TRBJ2-5,TRBV10-3,NA,TGTGCCATCAGTGGGACAGGGAGGCCCTCCGAGACCCAGTACTTC,CAISGTGRPSETQYF
NA,TRBJ1-5,TRBV9,NA,TGTGCCAGCAGCGTACACGAGGGCAATCAGCCCCAGCATTTT,CASSVHEGNQPQHF
TRBD2,TRBJ2-1,TRBV6-6,NA,TGTGCCAGCAGTTACTCGGTCGTGAGCGGGACTCAAGAGCAGTTCTTC,CASSYSVVSGTQEQFF
NA,TRBJ2-7,TRBV5-1,NA,TGCGCCAGCAGCTTACAACGGCCGCCCGAGGGCAGCGAGCAGTACTTC,CASSLQRPPEGSEQYF
TRBD2,TRBJ2-1,TRBV7-3,NA,TGTGCCAGCAGCTCCCGCGGGAGGGCCTCCTACAATGAGCAGTTCTTC,CASSSRGRASYNEQFF
NA,TRBJ2-7,TRBV15,NA,TGTGCCACCAGCAGAGAAAGGGGGCTAGCGCACGAGCAGTACTTC,CATSRERGLAHEQYF
NA,TRBJ1-1,TRBV18,NA,TGTGCCAGCTCTCCGGGCGGGGTTCGAAACACTGAAGCTTTCTTT,CASSPGGVRNTEAFF
TRBD1,TRBJ1-1,TRBV12-5,NA,TGTGCTAGTGGTTTCGGGACAGGTCTAAACACTGAAGCTTTCTTT,CASGFGTGLNTEAFF
NA,TRBJ2-5,TRBV5-1,NA,TGCGCCAGCAGCCACAGGCTTGGGGAGACCCAGTACTTC,CASSHRLGETQYF
TRBD1,TRBJ1-1,TRBV10-1,NA,TGCGCCAGCAGTGACCCCGGGACAGGGGCTTTCTTT,CASSDPGTGAFF
NA,TRBJ1-6,TRBV7-9,NA,TGTGCCAGCAGCGTCGACAGTTCACCCCTCCACTTT,CASSVDSSPLHF
NA,TRBJ1-2,TRBV5-1,NA,TGCGCCAGCAGCCACACGCAGGAGGTCTACACCTTC,CASSHTQEVYTF
NA,TRBJ1-4,TRBV6-1,NA,TGTGCCAGCAGTGTGACAGGTGTAGGGGGGGCAACTAATGAAAAACTGTTTTTT,CASSVTGVGGATNEKLFF
NA,TRBJ2-2,TRBV9,NA,TGTGCCAGCAGCCCCCGTTTAGGTGGGCGAGGGGAGCTGTTTTTT,CASSPRLGGRGELFF
TRBD1,TRBJ1-1,TRBV19,NA,TGTGCCAGTAGTACCGGGGGACAGCGGAACACTGAAGCTTTCTTT,CASSTGGQRNTEAFF
TRBD2,TRBJ2-3,TRBV10-3,once,TGTGCCATCACCAGCGGGAGTCACCCAGATACGCAGTATTTT,CAITSGSHPDTQYF
NA,TRBJ1-1,TRBV2,NA,TGTGCCAGCAGCGCCAGGGGTATGAACACTGAAGCTTTCTTT,CASSARGMNTEAFF
NA,TRBJ1-3,TRBV28,NA,TGTGCCAGCAGTTCTCCATGGACACCCTTTTCGGCCGGAAACACCATATATTTT,CASSSPWTPFSAGNTIYF
TRBD2,TRBJ2-7,TRBV7-2,NA,TGTGCCAGCAGCGAGCTAGCGGGAGGGCCGTTCTACGAGCAGTACTTC,CASSELAGGPFYEQYF
TRBD2,TRBJ2-1,TRBV6-5,NA,TGTGCCAGCAGTTACCCTAGCGGGAGGGTAGACAATGAGCAGTTCTTC,CASSYPSGRVDNEQFF
NA,TRBJ2-3,TRBV27,few,TGTGCCAGCAGAACTATGACAAGGATACTAGCAGATACGCAGTATTTT,CASRTMTRILADTQYF
TRBD2,TRBJ2-1,TRBV29-1,NA,TGCAGCGGGGGACCCCCTAGCGGACCGTTAAAGCTTTCCTACAATGAGCAGTTCTTC,CSGGPPSGPLKLSYNEQFF
TRBD1,TRBJ2-1,TRBV5-4,NA,TGTGCCAGCAGCTTGGCCTCGCAGGGGGCGAGCAATGAGCAGTTCTTC,CASSLASQGASNEQFF
TRBD1,TRBJ1-4,TRBV5-1,NA,TGCGCCAGCAGCCTCAGGACAGGGGACGAAAAACTGTTTTTT,CASSLRTGDEKLFF
TRBD1,TRBJ2-5,TRBV6-5,few,TGTGCCAGCAGGAACAGGGGGTGGGAGACCCAGTACTTC,CASRNRGWETQYF